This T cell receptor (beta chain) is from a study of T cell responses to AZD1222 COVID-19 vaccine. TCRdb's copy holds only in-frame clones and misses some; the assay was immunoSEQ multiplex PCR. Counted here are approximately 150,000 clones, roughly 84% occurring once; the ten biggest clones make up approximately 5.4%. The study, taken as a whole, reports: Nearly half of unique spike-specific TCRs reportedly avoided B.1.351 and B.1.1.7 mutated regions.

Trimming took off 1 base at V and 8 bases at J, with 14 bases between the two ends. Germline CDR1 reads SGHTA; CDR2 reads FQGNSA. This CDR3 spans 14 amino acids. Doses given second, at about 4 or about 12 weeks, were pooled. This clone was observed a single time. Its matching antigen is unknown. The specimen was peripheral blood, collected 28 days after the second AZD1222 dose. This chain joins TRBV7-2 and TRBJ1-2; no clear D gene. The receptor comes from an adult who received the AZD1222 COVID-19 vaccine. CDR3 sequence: CASSLGYDAGGYTF. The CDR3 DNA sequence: TGTGCCAGCAGCTTAGGTTATGACGCGGGAGGCTACACCTTC.